What follows describes a single TCR beta chain. Its antigen is unidentified. These data belong to a study of OX40 agonist ivuxolimab in advanced cancers. At the level of the study: It was ivuxolimab, an agonistic anti-OX40 (CD134) antibody, that patients were treated with.

Study-level results: Circulating CD4+ and CD8+ T cells showed clonal expansion by week 6 at 0.1 to 3.0 mg/kg. The specificity for antigen of the expanded peripheral T cells was not determined.

With autoimmune disease history or systemic immunosuppression, patients were excluded. Assay used: immunoSEQ multiplex PCR; TCRdb lists only in-frame clones, some missing. The data contain 53,000 or so clones, roughly 80% of them singletons. The CDR3 length is 14 residues. Per the germline V gene, CDR1 is SNHLY and CDR2 is FYNNEI. Losses at the gene ends were 4 bases for V and 4 bases for J; bases not matched to a gene: 5. The sequenced sample was CD4+ or CD8+ T cells sorted from blood, obtained in a trial of the OX40 agonist ivuxolimab. This chain uses TRBV2 with TRBJ2-5; 8 nucleotides agree with TRBD1. The clonotype comes from an adult with an advanced solid tumor such as melanoma, head and neck, liver or kidney cancer. The CDR3 DNA follows: TGTGCCAGCAGTGTCGCAGGGGGCGGAGAGACCCAGTACTTC. Protein: CASSVAGGGETQYF.